This is a list of T cell receptor beta chains from one sample in a study of post-analysis software for immune sequencing data. One entry per CDR3 protein results from TCRdb running MiXCR on the PCR reads. The sample has 750,000 to 950,000 distinct CDR3 sequences, about 53% seen once. Specimen: blood. Source of these receptors: a girl under 18 with multiple sclerosis. The CDR3 runs from the conserved cysteine through the conserved F or W. A D gene is named only where the DNA matches it firmly. Clone size is stated in some rows and not others, as once, few, many or a class when expanded.

v_call,clone_size,j_call,d_call,cdr3_aa,cdr3_nt
TRBV7-9,-,TRBJ2-7,-,CASSPSGRGLYEQYF,TGTGCCAGCAGCCCAAGCGGCAGAGGCCTCTACGAGCAGTACTTC
TRBV3-1,-,TRBJ1-1,TRBD1,CASSQGQGEAFF,TGTGCCAGCAGCCAAGGACAGGGTGAAGCTTTCTTT
TRBV6-6,-,TRBJ1-2,TRBD1,CASSYPWDRANYGYTF,TGTGCCAGCAGTTACCCTTGGGACAGAGCTAACTATGGCTACACCTTC
TRBV12-3/TRBV12-4,once,TRBJ2-3,TRBD2,CASSLAAGVASSDTQYF,TGTGCCAGCAGTTTGGCAGCGGGGGTGGCTTCATCAGATACGCAGTATTTT
TRBV4-1,-,TRBJ2-3,-,CASSHARGGSTDTQYF,TGCGCCAGCAGCCATGCGAGAGGGGGAAGCACAGATACGCAGTATTTT
TRBV29-1,-,TRBJ2-1,TRBD2,CSVVWGGGSSYNEQFF,TGCAGCGTTGTGTGGGGGGGAGGTAGCTCCTACAATGAGCAGTTCTTC
TRBV9,few,TRBJ2-7,TRBD2,CASSERPGGDRREQYF,TGTGCCAGCAGCGAAAGGCCGGGGGGGGATAGACGCGAGCAGTACTTC
TRBV6-8,-,TRBJ2-3,TRBD2,CASIGGGTTDTQYF,TGTGCCAGCATCGGCGGGGGGACCACGGATACGCAGTATTTT
TRBV7-2,-,TRBJ2-1,TRBD2,CASSLELAGNEQFF,TGTGCCAGCAGCTTAGAACTAGCGGGCAATGAGCAGTTCTTC
TRBV19,-,TRBJ2-7,TRBD1,CASSILGTGARVEQYF,TGTGCCAGTAGTATACTAGGGACAGGGGCACGAGTCGAGCAGTACTTC
TRBV29-1,few,TRBJ1-2,TRBD1,CSVDVGTGRLRGYTF,TGCAGCGTTGACGTGGGGACAGGGCGGCTGCGTGGCTACACCTTC
TRBV5-4,-,TRBJ2-7,TRBD1,CASSLGGQGNSYEQHF,TGTGCCAGCAGCTTGGGGGGACAGGGAAACTCCTACGAGCAGCACTTC
TRBV5-6,-,TRBJ2-4,TRBD1,CASSIGGHIQYF,TGTGCCAGCAGCATAGGGGGCCACATTCAGTACTTC
TRBV12-3/TRBV12-4,-,TRBJ2-7,-,CATSEEAEQYF,TGTGCCACTAGCGAGGAGGCCGAGCAGTACTTC
TRBV20-1,once,TRBJ1-2,TRBD1,CSASRQGVVAYGYTF,TGCAGTGCTAGCAGACAGGGGGTTGTTGCCTATGGCTACACCTTC
TRBV7-9,few,TRBJ2-1,-,CASSEGPRDWFF,TGTGCCAGCAGCGAGGGCCCTCGGGATTGGTTCTTC
TRBV4-1,-,TRBJ2-5,TRBD2,CASSQDREGGGETQYF,TGCGCCAGCAGCCAAGATCGGGAGGGTGGTGGGGAGACCCAGTACTTC
TRBV7-9,once,TRBJ2-7,-,CASSRSGLPYEQYF,TGTGCCAGCAGCCGATCCGGACTTCCCTACGAGCAGTACTTC
TRBV6-1,few,TRBJ2-5,TRBD2,CAGSTASGGAWGQETQYF,TGTGCCGGATCGACAGCTAGCGGGGGGGCCTGGGGGCAAGAGACCCAGTACTTC
TRBV27,-,TRBJ2-1,-,CASSLSGINEQFF,TGTGCCAGCAGTTTGTCCGGGATCAATGAGCAGTTCTTC
TRBV11-2,-,TRBJ1-6,-,CASSSRRGQGTYNSPLHF,TGTGCCAGCAGCTCCAGGCGGGGGCAGGGAACCTATAATTCACCCCTCCACTTT
TRBV29-1,-,TRBJ2-7,TRBD2,CSVEEGLAGYEQYF,TGCAGCGTTGAAGAGGGACTAGCGGGGTACGAGCAGTACTTC
TRBV5-6,-,TRBJ2-3,TRBD1,CASSIRQGYTDTQYF,TGTGCCAGCAGCATCCGACAGGGCTACACAGATACGCAGTATTTT
TRBV18,-,TRBJ1-1,TRBD1,CASSFYRTGSEAFF,TGTGCCAGCTCATTCTATAGGACAGGTAGTGAAGCTTTCTTT
TRBV12-3/TRBV12-4,-,TRBJ2-3,-,CASSSSQLNTDTQYF,TGTGCCAGCAGTTCCTCTCAGTTAAACACAGATACGCAGTATTTT
TRBV20-1,-,TRBJ1-2,-,CSAPEKGRAGYTF,TGCAGTGCCCCGGAGAAGGGTCGGGCTGGCTACACCTTC
TRBV7-9,-,TRBJ1-2,-,CASSSHYGYTF,TGTGCCAGCAGCTCCCACTATGGCTACACCTTC
TRBV18,-,TRBJ2-7,TRBD2,CASSPSGTRSAYEQYF,TGTGCCAGCTCACCATCCGGGACTAGGTCGGCCTACGAGCAGTACTTC
TRBV14,once,TRBJ2-5,TRBD2,CASSQVASGSGETQYF,TGTGCCAGCAGCCAAGTGGCTAGCGGGAGCGGGGAGACCCAGTACTTC
TRBV28,-,TRBJ2-3,-,CASSPPPLDTQYF,TGTGCCAGCAGCCCCCCCCCATTAGATACGCAGTATTTT
TRBV29-1,few,TRBJ2-1,-,CSVERAGEMNEQFF,TGCAGCGTTGAACGGGCAGGGGAAATGAATGAGCAGTTCTTC
TRBV5-1,-,TRBJ1-2,TRBD1,CASSFRDRAGANYGYTF,TGCGCCAGCAGCTTCCGGGACAGGGCGGGAGCTAACTATGGCTACACCTTC
TRBV7-6,-,TRBJ2-5,-,CASSSYVQETQYF,TGTGCCAGCAGCTCCTACGTTCAAGAGACCCAGTACTTC
TRBV29-1,-,TRBJ2-5,TRBD2,CSVDTLAGEQETQYF,TGCAGCGTCGATACACTAGCGGGGGAGCAAGAGACCCAGTACTTC